This TCR beta chain was retrieved from a study of blood T cell repertoires in COVID-19. At the level of the study: Material from acute and convalescent COVID-19 was sourced from the United States, Italy and Spain. Sources were T cells, B-cell-depleted T cells, or PBMCs; the material itself was cDNA or gDNA.

Original data processing: Amplification of reference gene primers provided the estimated nucleated cell counts. The assay was immunoSEQ multiplex PCR, and TCRdb's table has in-frame clones only and misses some. V and J calls plus clone size are reproduced from that table; the DNA served to infer D and trimming. The sample includes about 170,000 clones, more than 75% of them seen just once. The source material was peripheral blood. The origin of this receptor is a man aged 18 to 29 with active or convalescent COVID-19.

The CDR3 loop reads CASSQGVRLRSLHF. CDR3 in DNA: TGTGCCAGCAGCCAAGGAGTCCGTTTGAGGTCCCTCCACTTT. This chain connects TRBV14 to TRBJ1-6, with D hard to call. Trimming took off 1 base at V and 14 bases at J, with 15 bases between the two ends. CDR3 length: 14 residues. Germline CDR1 SGHDN, CDR2 FVKESK.